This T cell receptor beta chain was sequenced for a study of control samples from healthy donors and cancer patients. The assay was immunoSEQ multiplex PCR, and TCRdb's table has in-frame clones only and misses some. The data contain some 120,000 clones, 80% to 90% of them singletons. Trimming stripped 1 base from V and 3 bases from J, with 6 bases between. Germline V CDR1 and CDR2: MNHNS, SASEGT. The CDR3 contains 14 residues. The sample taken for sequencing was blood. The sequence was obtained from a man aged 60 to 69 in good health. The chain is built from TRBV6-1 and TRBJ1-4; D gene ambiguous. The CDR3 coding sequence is TGTGCCAGCAGTGAAGGTCCCGCTAATGAAAAACTGTTTTTT. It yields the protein CASSEGPANEKLFF.